Listed here are 32 T cell receptor beta chains from one sample, sequenced in a study of shared clonotypes between healthy human individuals. Sequencing was performed with immunoSEQ multiplex PCR; in TCRdb, only in-frame clones are kept and a portion is missing. The repertoire includes about 680,000 clones, about two thirds of them detected once, and under 2% sits in the top ten. Material: memory CD4+ T cells sorted from blood. The sample's subset: CD45RA-negative fraction. The origin of the receptors is a woman aged 25 to 45 in good health.

The V call is TRBV12-5, the J call TRBJ2-1, with D tentatively TRBD2 (5 bases). The CDR3 is 16 amino acids. V was shortened by 0 bases and J by 8 bases, with 17 bases between the two germline ends. Looked up from germline, CDR1 is LGHNT and CDR2 is FRNRAP. Written as DNA, the CDR3 is TGTGCTAGTGGTTTGGTACTAGGTAGTATCCTCGATGAGCAGTTCTTC. As protein: CASGLVLGSILDEQFF.

The chain is built from TRBV5-1 and TRBJ1-4; TRBD1 agrees at 7 bases. V lost 0 bases to trimming and J lost 0 bases; unmatched junction nucleotides: 8. Per the germline V gene, CDR1 is SGHRS and CDR2 is YFSETQ. CDR3 length: 18 residues. CDR3 sequence (DNA): TGCGCCAGCAGCTTGGACCCCCAGGGGGTTGCAACTAATGAAAAACTGTTTTTT. Residues: CASSLDPQGVATNEKLFF.

In its sample, this clone was seen once. The rearrangement uses TRBV5-4 and TRBJ2-3, with TRBD2 matching 10 bases. The V segment lost 5 bases and the J segment 2 bases; nucleotides outside the gene matches: 5. The CDR3 contains 15 residues. Germline CDR1 is SGHNT and CDR2 is YYREEE (reference sequence). CDR3 sequence: CASSTSGILTDTQYF. In DNA form, the CDR3 reads TGTGCCAGCAGTACTAGCGGGATCCTCACAGATACGCAGTATTTT.

The chain uses TRBV15 and TRBJ1-2; D is undetermined. Germline V gene data show CDR1 as LNHNV and CDR2 as YYDKDF (reference sequence). The CDR3 has 11 residues. The germline V and J ends were trimmed by 3 bases and 4 bases, with 3 bases remaining between them. CDR3 residues: CATSRGYGYTF. DNA of the CDR3: TGTGCCACCAGCAGGGGCTATGGCTACACCTTC.

The V gene is TRBV11-2, the J gene TRBJ1-1; the D gene is possibly TRBD1 (6 bases). The CDR3 contains 12 residues. From germline, CDR1 is SGHAT and CDR2 FQNNGV. Trimming cost V 1 base and J 7 bases, with 7 bases left between them. The chain's CDR3 is CASSLGGGEAFF. As DNA, the CDR3 is TGTGCCAGCAGCTTAGGAGGGGGTGAAGCTTTCTTT.

CDR3 nucleotides: TGCGCCAGCAGCTCACAGGGGCCGGCCGGGGAGCTGTTTTTT. Its translation is CASSSQGPAGELFF. The chain carries TRBV5-1 and TRBJ2-2; 7 bases align to TRBD1. CDR3 length equals 14 residues. CDR1 is SGHRS, CDR2 YFSETQ, per germline. V shed 3 bases and J 6 bases; nucleotides not matched to a gene: 5.

The rearrangement links TRBV15 to TRBJ2-6; TRBD1 is a possible D gene (5 bases). CDR1 is LNHNV and CDR2 is YYDKDF in the germline V gene (reference sequence). This CDR3 is 19 amino acids long. Trimming took off 0 bases at V and 0 bases at J, with 15 bases between the two ends. The chain's CDR3 is CATSRDRGDAISGANVLTF. The CDR3 nucleotides are TGTGCCACCAGCAGAGATAGGGGTGACGCCATCTCTGGGGCCAACGTCCTGACTTTC.

The V and J genes are TRBV25-1 and TRBJ2-2; possibly TRBD1 or TRBD2 for D (6 bases each). CDR3 size: 17 residues. Germline lookup yields CDR1 MGHDK and CDR2 SYGVNS. V shed 4 bases and J shed 4 bases, with 19 bases lying between them. The chain's CDR3 is CASSALPGGFGTGELFF. In DNA, the CDR3 is TGTGCCAGCAGTGCACTCCCCGGGGGCTTCGGCACCGGGGAGCTGTTTTTT.

This clone occurred once. This chain uses TRBV5-1 with TRBJ1-5; D gene unclear. The CDR3 runs 13 residues. V dropped 4 bases and J dropped 5 bases, with 10 bases sitting between them. Germline assignment: CDR1 SGHRS and CDR2 YFSETQ. The chain's CDR3 is CASSKDVDQPQHF. The CDR3 nucleotides are TGCGCCAGCAGCAAAGACGTGGATCAGCCCCAGCATTTT. Together with reference TRBV5-1 and TRBJ1-5, the CDR3 gives the full variable domain: KAGVTQTPRYLIKTRGQQVTLSCSPISGHRSVSWYQQTPGQGLQFLFEYFSETQRNKGNFPGRFSGRQFSNSRSEMNVSTLELGDSALYLCASSKDVDQPQHFGDGTRLSIL.

The chain employs TRBV19 and TRBJ2-5, with 8 bases fitting TRBD1. CDR1 is LNHDA, CDR2 SQIVND, per germline (reference sequence). With V trimmed by 6 bases and J by 5 bases, 11 bases remained unmatched. There are 15 residues in the CDR3. This chain's CDR3 is CASSPGQGAFETQYF. The CDR3, as DNA: TGTGCCAGTAGCCCGGGGCAGGGGGCCTTTGAGACCCAGTACTTC.

CDR3 in amino acids: CASSPGGGYLRDEQYF. DNA for the CDR3: TGTGCCAGCAGCCCCGGGGGGGGATATCTCCGGGACGAGCAGTACTTC. This chain joins TRBV11-2 and TRBJ2-7, with 8 bases fitting TRBD2. In germline, CDR1 is SGHAT, CDR2 FQNNGV. The ends lost 5 bases at V and 5 bases at J; junction bases unmatched: 14. The length of the CDR3 is 16 residues.

V and J are TRBV10-3 and TRBJ2-1; D may be TRBD1 (5 bases). With 4 bases removed from V and 4 bases from J, the gap between germline ends came to 20 bases. CDR1 is ENHRY and CDR2 is SYGVKD in the germline V gene. The CDR3 length is 17 residues. The CDR3 loop reads CAISVNRDSSIYNEQFF. Here the CDR3 DNA reads TGTGCCATCAGTGTGAATCGCGACAGCTCCATATACAATGAGCAGTTCTTC.

The genes are TRBV27 and TRBJ2-2; D ambiguous. Trimming took off 2 bases at V and 5 bases at J, with 9 bases between the two ends. This CDR3 contains 14 residues. CDR1 and CDR2 from the germline V gene are MNHEY and SMNVEV (reference sequence). The CDR3 DNA follows: TGTGCCAGCAGTTTAGCGGTGGGGACCGGGGAGCTGTTTTTT. Its translation: CASSLAVGTGELFF.

The sample holds a few counts of this clone. The V call is TRBV2, the J call TRBJ2-5, with D perhaps matching TRBD2 (6 bases). This CDR3 has 15 amino acids. Germline loops: CDR1 SNHLY, CDR2 FYNNEI. Trimming took 3 bases from V and 5 from J, leaving 16 bases between them. The CDR3 nucleotides are TGTGCCAGCAGTGACTACGGCGGGATGGGGGAGACCCAGTACTTC. As protein: CASSDYGGMGETQYF.

This clone has just a few counts. The chain uses TRBV14 and TRBJ1-1; D is ambiguous. The germline gives CDR1 SGHDN, CDR2 FVKESK. V was pared by 1 base and J by 1 base, with 13 bases between. The CDR3 covers 16 residues. As DNA, the CDR3 is TGTGCCAGCAGCCAAGTCCGGGTAGGGCCGAACACTGAAGCTTTCTTT. This codes for CASSQVRVGPNTEAFF.

The chain has TRBV6-5 and TRBJ2-1; D unclear. The CDR3 is 13 residues long. The V gene's germline CDR1 is MNHEY and CDR2 SVGAGI. V lost 6 bases to trimming and J lost 7 bases, with 13 bases between them. This chain's CDR3 is CASSRPSSNEQFF. The CDR3 coding sequence is TGTGCCAGCAGCAGACCGTCGTCGAATGAGCAGTTCTTC.

The genes are TRBV29-1 and TRBJ1-1; 8 bases agree with TRBD1. J lost 4 bases, V lost 7 bases, and 8 bases had no gene match. CDR3 size: 13 residues. Germline CDR1 is SQVTM and CDR2 is ANQGSEA. As DNA, the CDR3 is TGCAGCGCTTTCGACAGGGGAGCCACTGAAGCTTTCTTT. It specifies CSAFDRGATEAFF.

The V and J genes are TRBV10-2 and TRBJ1-1; D is perhaps TRBD1 (6 bases). With 8 bases removed from V and 0 bases from J, the gap between germline ends came to 16 bases. Germline assignment: CDR1 WSHSY and CDR2 SAAADI. The CDR3 runs 15 residues. The CDR3 here is CASRNNNRVNTEAFF. The CDR3 nucleotides read TGCGCCAGCCGTAACAATAACAGGGTGAACACTGAAGCTTTCTTT.

The V call is TRBV30, the J call TRBJ1-5; the D is unclear. The V end lost 4 bases, the J end lost 3 bases, and 10 bases lay between the germline ends. This CDR3 is built from 13 residues. Germline V gene sequence: CDR1 GTSNPN, CDR2 SVGIG (reference sequence). CDR3: CAWTQRANQPQHF. CDR3 in DNA: TGTGCCTGGACTCAACGGGCCAATCAGCCCCAGCATTTT.

This clone has more than one count but fewer than ten. This chain connects TRBV9 to TRBJ1-1; a weak D match, TRBD1 (6 bases). The germline gives CDR1 SGDLS, CDR2 YYNGEE. Trimming cost V 0 bases and J 7 bases, with 31 bases left between them. The CDR3 covers 20 residues. The CDR3 DNA reads as TGTGCCAGCAGCGTAGGAGTTCCCGGGACATGGGGGGCTGTACACGGTGAAGCTTTCTTT. It specifies CASSVGVPGTWGAVHGEAFF.

The chain is built from TRBV6-5 and TRBJ2-2, with D maybe TRBD2 (6 bases). CDR1 and CDR2 from the germline V gene are MNHEY and SVGAGI. V was shortened by 6 bases and J by 2 bases, with 13 bases between the two germline ends. This CDR3 spans 15 amino acids. The CDR3 DNA follows: TGTGCCAGCAGAGTAGCGGAGTTAAACACCGGGGAGCTGTTTTTT. It is translated as CASRVAELNTGELFF.

The CDR3 reads CASSLEVDQPQHF. CDR3 bases: TGTGCCAGCAGCTTAGAAGTAGATCAGCCCCAGCATTTT. This chain joins TRBV11-1 and TRBJ1-5; D is ambiguous. This CDR3 is built from 13 residues. V lost 1 base and J 5 bases, leaving 6 bases between the germline ends. Germline lookup yields CDR1 SGHAT and CDR2 FQDESV (reference sequence).

V is TRBV29-1 and J is TRBJ2-7; 7 positions match TRBD1. V trimming: 4 bases; J trimming: 5 bases; junction bases outside the gene matches: 11. In germline, CDR1 is SQVTM, CDR2 ANQGSEA. This CDR3 has 14 amino acids. CDR3 DNA sequence: TGCAGCGTTGGTAGTCGGCAGGGGGTTAACGAGCAGTACTTC. As protein: CSVGSRQGVNEQYF.

The chain recombines TRBV5-1 with TRBJ2-2; perhaps TRBD2 as D (6 bases). The germline V gene encodes CDR1 SGHRS and CDR2 YFSETQ. The CDR3 extends over 14 amino acids. With 6 bases removed from V and 5 bases from J, the gap between germline ends came to 14 bases. The chain's CDR3 is CASTPSVGTGELFF. Here the CDR3 DNA reads TGCGCCAGCACCCCTAGCGTTGGAACCGGGGAGCTGTTTTTT.

This clone has just a few counts. This chain joins TRBV19 and TRBJ1-5, with 8 bases that match TRBD1. The CDR3 has 16 residues. CDR1 is LNHDA, CDR2 SQIVND, per germline (reference sequence). Unmatched junction bases numbered 10, after V lost 6 bases and J lost 3 bases. The chain's CDR3 is CASRTPGQAVNQPQHF. CDR3 DNA: TGTGCCAGTAGAACACCGGGACAGGCGGTCAATCAGCCCCAGCATTTT. The entire variable domain, with the rest obtained from reference TRBV19 and TRBJ1-5, is as follows: DGGITQSPKYLFRKEGQNVTLSCEQNLNHDAMYWYRQDPGQGLRLIYYSQIVNDFQKGDIAEGYSVSREKKESFPLTVTSAQKNPTAFYLCASRTPGQAVNQPQHFGDGTRLSIL.

The rearrangement joins TRBV4-2 to TRBJ2-1; 14 positions agree with TRBD2. The V and J ends lost 0 bases and 12 bases, in that order; junction bases with no gene match: 7. CDR1 and CDR2 (germline): LGHNA, YNFKEQ. The CDR3 is 16 residues long. The CDR3 protein is CASSQEGTSGGLGQFF. The CDR3 region has the DNA TGTGCCAGCAGCCAAGAAGGGACTAGCGGGGGCCTGGGGCAGTTCTTC.

J is TRBJ2-2 and V is TRBV19; perhaps TRBD1 as D (6 bases). This CDR3 has 15 residues. Germline assignment: CDR1 LNHDA and CDR2 SQIVND (reference sequence). With 1 base removed from V and 6 bases from J, the gap between germline ends came to 12 bases. CDR3 bases: TGTGCCAGTAGTATAGCCCGACAGGCGCCCGGGGAGCTGTTTTTT. Translation gives CASSIARQAPGELFF.

This clone was counted only a few times. Relative to the germline gene, one junction end is altered; a read error may explain this. The V and J genes are TRBV28 and TRBJ2-7, with TRBD1 matching over 8 bases. This CDR3 comprises 12 residues. Germline V lookup: CDR1 MDHEN, CDR2 SYDVKM. The CDR3 loop reads CASSLGRQGQSF. In DNA, the CDR3 is TGTGCCAGCAGTTTAGGCCGACAGGGGCAATCTTTC.

This clone was recorded a few times. The gene calls are TRBV15 and TRBJ2-1, with 10 bases that match TRBD2. CDR3 size: 15 residues. J gave up 9 bases and V 0 bases, and 5 bases lay outside the gene matches. From germline, CDR1 is LNHNV and CDR2 YYDKDF (reference sequence). The CDR3 DNA reads TGTGCCACCAGCAGAGACAGCGGGAGGGGAGGTGAGCAGTTCTTC. Translated, it gives CATSRDSGRGGEQFF.

The gene calls are TRBV6-5 and TRBJ2-2; unclear D gene. This CDR3 region has 14 residues. The germline CDR1 and CDR2 sequences are MNHEY and SVGAGI. Trimming pared 0 bases from V and 6 bases from J, leaving 8 bases between. The CDR3 DNA follows: TGTGCCAGCAGTTACTCGGGTTATCCCGGGGAGCTGTTTTTT. Its translation is CASSYSGYPGELFF.

This clone occurred once. This chain uses TRBV7-9 with TRBJ2-1, with 13 bases fitting TRBD2. The CDR3 is 18 amino acids. Per germline, CDR1 SEHNR and CDR2 FQNEAQ (reference sequence). J lost 6 bases, V lost 5 bases, and 13 bases had no gene match. In DNA, the CDR3 is TGTGCCAGCAGCCCCGGGACTAGCGGGACCGCCGGGCCCAATGAGCAGTTCTTC. It encodes CASSPGTSGTAGPNEQFF.

V gene TRBV5-1 combines with J gene TRBJ2-5, with no clear D. V gave up 6 bases and J gave up 2 bases, with 20 bases separating them. CDR3 length: 16 residues. The germline V gene has CDR1 SGHRS and CDR2 YFSETQ. CDR3 residues: CASTRGETGLQETQYF. The CDR3 DNA sequence: TGCGCCAGCACCAGAGGAGAAACCGGGTTACAAGAGACCCAGTACTTC.